The next 13 T cell receptor beta chains were all read from a single sample in a study of shared clonotypes between healthy human individuals. Produced via immunoSEQ multiplex PCR; TCRdb's table is partial and in-frame only. This table holds about 380,000 clones, just over 95% found once. The specimen was memory CD8+ T cells sorted from blood. The subset: CD45RO+ cells pooled with CCR7-negative TemRA cells. The source of these receptors is a man aged 25-45 years in good health.

Concerning this clone: This CDR3 is also generated by other DNA sequences in the sample. CDR3 nucleotide sequence: TGTGCCAGCAGTTTGTCAGGGAATCAGCCCCAGCATTTT. Its translation is CASSLSGNQPQHF. V usage is TRBV27 and J usage is TRBJ1-5; the D gene is possibly TRBD1 (5 bases). The CDR3 runs to 13 residues. V was shortened by 3 bases and J by 4 bases, with 7 bases between the two germline ends. Germline V gene lookup returns CDR1 MNHEY and CDR2 SMNVEV (reference sequence).

The rearrangement links TRBV13 to TRBJ2-6, with 8 nucleotides matching TRBD2. J was trimmed by 2 bases and V by 5 bases; bases with no gene match: 11. This CDR3 region has 18 residues. The germline CDR1 and CDR2 sequences are PRHDT and FYEKMQ (reference sequence). The CDR3 coding sequence is TGTGCCAGCAGCCGCGGGCTTGCGGGGGGAGCTGGGGCCAACGTCCTGACTTTC. It codes for CASSRGLAGGAGANVLTF.

The chain has TRBV6-5 and TRBJ1-6; D remains ambiguous. This CDR3 region has 14 residues. The germline V gene has CDR1 MNHEY and CDR2 SVGAGI. V shed 0 bases and J shed 6 bases, with 6 bases lying between them. As DNA, the CDR3 is TGTGCCAGCAGTTACTCGGCCGGTAATTCACCCCTCCACTTT. This encodes CASSYSAGNSPLHF.

The chain recombines TRBV6-1 with TRBJ2-2; the match to TRBD1 covers 8 bases. This CDR3 comprises 15 residues. CDR1 is MNHNS, CDR2 SASEGT, per germline. J lost 4 bases, V lost 5 bases, and 6 bases had no gene match. The CDR3 coding sequence is TGTGCCAGCAGTACCCGGGACAGGTCCACCGGGGAGCTGTTTTTT. Its translation: CASSTRDRSTGELFF.

The chain is built from TRBV7-9 and TRBJ2-1, with 8 bases lining up with TRBD2. The CDR3 totals 14 residues. Germline trimming cut 4 bases from V and 6 bases from J; bases unmatched to any gene: 5. The germline gives CDR1 SEHNR, CDR2 FQNEAQ (reference sequence). CDR3 protein: CASSSSGSPNEQFF. In nucleotides, the CDR3 is TGTGCCAGCAGCTCGAGCGGGAGCCCCAATGAGCAGTTCTTC.

The CDR3 DNA is TGTGCCAGCACAAAGGTTCAAGAGACCCAGTACTTC. It translates to CASTKVQETQYF. The chain joins TRBV2 to TRBJ2-5, with D uncertain. This CDR3 has 12 residues. With 7 bases removed from V and 2 bases from J, the gap between germline ends came to 8 bases. Germline V gene sequence: CDR1 SNHLY, CDR2 FYNNEI.

As to this clone: Germline and junction disagree at one end, which may indicate a read error. V usage is TRBV5-8 and J usage is TRBJ2-5; 14 bases line up with TRBD2. The CDR3 is made up of 16 amino acids. Germline CDR1 SGHTS, CDR2 YDEGEE. This chain's CDR3 is CASRLGLAGVGETQYF. CDR3 in DNA: TGTGCCAGCAGATTGGGACTAGCGGGGGTCGGAGAGACCCAGTACTTC.

The chain joins TRBV5-1 to TRBJ2-7; 8 bases align to TRBD2. This CDR3 spans 19 amino acids. Germline V gives CDR1 SGHRS, CDR2 YFSETQ. The trim removed 4 bases at V and 3 bases at J, leaving 21 bases unmatched. The DNA of the CDR3 is TGCGCCAGCAGCGGACCACCTGGGGCGGGAGGCCCCTGGGGCTACGAGCAGTACTTC. This gives the protein CASSGPPGAGGPWGYEQYF. Filled out from reference TRBV5-1 and TRBJ2-7, the complete variable domain reads KAGVTQTPRYLIKTRGQQVTLSCSPISGHRSVSWYQQTPGQGLQFLFEYFSETQRNKGNFPGRFSGRQFSNSRSEMNVSTLELGDSALYLCASSGPPGAGGPWGYEQYFGPGTRLTVT.

V is TRBV5-1 and J is TRBJ2-2, with 7 bases lining up with TRBD1. Germline-derived CDR1 and CDR2 are SGHRS and YFSETQ. The CDR3 covers 16 residues. V gave up 5 bases and J gave up 3 bases; unmatched junction bases: 10. The CDR3 spells CASRSSDRVYTGELFF. CDR3 coding DNA: TGCGCCAGCAGATCGAGTGACAGGGTTTACACCGGGGAGCTGTTTTTT.

This chain uses TRBV18 with TRBJ2-5, with D hard to call. CDR3 size: 14 residues. The V and J ends lost 1 base and 1 base respectively, with 7 bases between them. CDR1 is KGHSH, CDR2 LQKENI, per germline. The CDR3 nucleotides read TGTGCCAGCTCACCACGGCGATTCCAAGAGACCCAGTACTTC. It yields the protein CASSPRRFQETQYF. Drawing the rest from reference TRBV18 and TRBJ2-5, the complete variable domain is NAGVMQNPRHLVRRRGQEARLRCSPMKGHSHVYWYRQLPEEGLKFMVYLQKENIIDESGMPKERFSAEFPKEGPSILRIQQVVRGDSAAYFCASSPRRFQETQYFGPGTRLLVL.

V usage is TRBV25-1 and J usage is TRBJ2-3; 8 nucleotides align to TRBD2. Germline lookup yields CDR1 MGHDK and CDR2 SYGVNS. Germline trimming cut 6 bases from V and 4 bases from J; bases unmatched to any gene: 9. This CDR3 comprises 15 residues. CDR3: CASRVRSGSADTQYF. The CDR3 DNA reads as TGTGCCAGCAGGGTCAGAAGCGGGAGCGCAGATACGCAGTATTTT.

V gene TRBV15 combines with J gene TRBJ1-2, with 9 bases that match TRBD1. The germline gives CDR1 LNHNV, CDR2 YYDKDF (reference sequence). Losses at the gene ends were 0 bases for V and 5 bases for J; bases not matched to a gene: 7. This CDR3 is 16 amino acids long. The CDR3 loop reads CATSRDFGDRVYGYTF. The DNA for the CDR3 is TGTGCCACCAGCAGAGATTTCGGGGACAGGGTTTATGGCTACACCTTC.

The chain employs TRBV4-1 and TRBJ2-7; 8 bases are shared with TRBD2. This CDR3 has 14 amino acids. Per germline, CDR1 MGHRA and CDR2 YSYEKL. V was pared by 2 bases and J by 0 bases, with 0 bases of the junction left unmatched. CDR3 protein: CASSQLAGSYEQYF. The DNA for the CDR3 is TGCGCCAGCAGCCAACTAGCGGGCTCCTACGAGCAGTACTTC.